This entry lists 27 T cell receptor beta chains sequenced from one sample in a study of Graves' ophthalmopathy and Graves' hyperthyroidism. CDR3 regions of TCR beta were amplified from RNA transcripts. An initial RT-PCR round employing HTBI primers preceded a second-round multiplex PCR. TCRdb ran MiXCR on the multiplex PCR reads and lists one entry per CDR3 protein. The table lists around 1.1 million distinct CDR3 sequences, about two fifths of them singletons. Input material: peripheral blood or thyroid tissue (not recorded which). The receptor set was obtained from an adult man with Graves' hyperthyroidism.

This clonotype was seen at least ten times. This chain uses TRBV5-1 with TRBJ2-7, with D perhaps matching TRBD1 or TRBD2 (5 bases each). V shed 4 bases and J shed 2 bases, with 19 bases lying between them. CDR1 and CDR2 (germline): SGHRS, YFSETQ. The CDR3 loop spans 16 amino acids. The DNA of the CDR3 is TGCGCCAGCAGCCCCAGCCCCCGGGACGGAGCCTACGAGCAGTACTTC. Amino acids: CASSPSPRDGAYEQYF.

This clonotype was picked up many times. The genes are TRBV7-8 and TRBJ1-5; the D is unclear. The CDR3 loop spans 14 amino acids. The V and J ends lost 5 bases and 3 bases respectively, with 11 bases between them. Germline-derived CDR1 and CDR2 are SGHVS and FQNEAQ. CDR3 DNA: TGTGCCAGCAGCGTTGCGGGTACCAATCAGCCCCAGCATTTT. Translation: CASSVAGTNQPQHF.

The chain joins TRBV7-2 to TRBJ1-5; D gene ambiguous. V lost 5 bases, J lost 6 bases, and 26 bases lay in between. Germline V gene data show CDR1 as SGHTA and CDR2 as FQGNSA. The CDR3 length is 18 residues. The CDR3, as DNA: TGTGCCAGCAGCCAAGGCGGGTCGCAGGACCTTCCGGGTCAGCCCCAGCATTTT. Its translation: CASSQGGSQDLPGQPQHF. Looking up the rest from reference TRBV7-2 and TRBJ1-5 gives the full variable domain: GAGVSQSPSNKVTEKGKDVELRCDPISGHTALYWYRQSLGQGLEFLIYFQGNSAPDKSGLPSDRFSAERTGGSVSTLTIQRTQQEDSAVYLCASSQGGSQDLPGQPQHFGDGTRLSIL.

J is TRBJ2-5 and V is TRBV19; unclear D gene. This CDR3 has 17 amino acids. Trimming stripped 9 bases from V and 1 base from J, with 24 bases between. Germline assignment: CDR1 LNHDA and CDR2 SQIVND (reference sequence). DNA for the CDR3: TGTGCCAGCAGCCAATGGAGTACTCCCACACCCCAAGAGACCCAGTACTTC. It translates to CASSQWSTPTPQETQYF.

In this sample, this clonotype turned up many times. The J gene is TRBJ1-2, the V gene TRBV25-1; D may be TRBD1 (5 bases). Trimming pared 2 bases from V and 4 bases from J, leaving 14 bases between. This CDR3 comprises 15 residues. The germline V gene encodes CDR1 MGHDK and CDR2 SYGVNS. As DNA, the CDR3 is TGTGCCAGCAGTGAAGGTTCAGGGTCTCGCTATGGCTACACCTTC. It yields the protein CASSEGSGSRYGYTF.

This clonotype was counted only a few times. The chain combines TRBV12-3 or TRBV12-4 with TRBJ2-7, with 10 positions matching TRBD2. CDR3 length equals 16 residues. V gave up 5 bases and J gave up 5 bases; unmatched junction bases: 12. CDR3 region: CASSPTPSGRADEQYF. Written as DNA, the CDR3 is TGTGCCAGCAGTCCCACCCCAAGCGGGAGGGCCGACGAGCAGTACTTC.

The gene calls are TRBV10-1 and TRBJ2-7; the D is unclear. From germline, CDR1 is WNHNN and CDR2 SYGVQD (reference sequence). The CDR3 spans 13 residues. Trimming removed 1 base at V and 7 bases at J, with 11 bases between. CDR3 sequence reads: CASSEYSRREQYF. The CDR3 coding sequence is TGCGCCAGCAGTGAGTACTCTCGGCGGGAGCAGTACTTC.

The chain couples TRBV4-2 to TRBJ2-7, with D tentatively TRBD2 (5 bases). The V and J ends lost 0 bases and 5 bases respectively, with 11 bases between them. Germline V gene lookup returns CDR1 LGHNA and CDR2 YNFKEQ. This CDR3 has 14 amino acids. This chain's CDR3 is CASSQEGGPDEQYF. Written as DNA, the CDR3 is TGTGCCAGCAGCCAAGAGGGCGGGCCTGACGAGCAGTACTTC.

The CDR3 protein is CAHRDPKAGYGSPLHF. For the CDR3, the DNA is TGTGCCCACCGGGATCCAAAAGCGGGTTATGGTTCACCCCTCCACTTT. This chain connects TRBV28 to TRBJ1-6; D is unresolved. The V and J ends lost 11 bases and 9 bases respectively, with 26 bases between them. CDR1 is MDHEN and CDR2 is SYDVKM in the germline V gene. The CDR3 totals 16 residues.

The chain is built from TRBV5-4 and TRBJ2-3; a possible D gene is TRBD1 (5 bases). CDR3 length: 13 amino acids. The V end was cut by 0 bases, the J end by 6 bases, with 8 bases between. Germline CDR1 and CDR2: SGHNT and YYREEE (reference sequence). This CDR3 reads CASSLGPGDTQYF. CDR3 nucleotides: TGTGCCAGCAGCTTGGGCCCAGGGGATACGCAGTATTTT.

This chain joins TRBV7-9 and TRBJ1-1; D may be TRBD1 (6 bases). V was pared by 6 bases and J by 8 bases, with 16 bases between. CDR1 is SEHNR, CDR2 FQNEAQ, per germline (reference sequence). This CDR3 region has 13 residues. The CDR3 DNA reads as TGTGCCAGCAGGTTAAGCACAGGGAGCGAAGCTTTCTTT. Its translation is CASRLSTGSEAFF. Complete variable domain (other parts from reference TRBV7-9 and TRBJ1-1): DTGVSQNPRHKITKRGQNVTFRCDPISEHNRLYWYRQTLGQGPEFLTYFQNEAQLEKSRLLSDRFSAERPKGSFSTLEIQRTEQGDSAMYLCASRLSTGSEAFFGQGTRLTVV.

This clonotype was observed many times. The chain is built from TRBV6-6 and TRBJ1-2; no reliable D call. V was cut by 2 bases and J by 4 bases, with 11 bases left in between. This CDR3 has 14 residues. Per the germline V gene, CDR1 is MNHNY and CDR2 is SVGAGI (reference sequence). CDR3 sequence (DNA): TGTGCCAGCAGTTACCCGGGGAGTAGCTATGGCTACACCTTC. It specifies CASSYPGSSYGYTF.

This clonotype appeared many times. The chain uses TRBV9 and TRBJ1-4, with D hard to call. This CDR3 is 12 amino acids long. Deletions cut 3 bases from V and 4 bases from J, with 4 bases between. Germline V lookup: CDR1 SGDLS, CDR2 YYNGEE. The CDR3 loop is CASSGNNEKLFF. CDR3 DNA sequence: TGTGCCAGCAGCGGAAATAATGAAAAACTGTTTTTT.

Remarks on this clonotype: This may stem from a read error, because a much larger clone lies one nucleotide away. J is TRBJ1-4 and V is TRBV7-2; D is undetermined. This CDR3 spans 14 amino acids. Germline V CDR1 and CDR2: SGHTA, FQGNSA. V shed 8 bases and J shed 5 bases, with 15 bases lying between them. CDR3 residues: CASGRAAGNEKLFF. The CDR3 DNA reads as TGTGCCAGCGGCCGCGCAGCGGGGAATGAAAAACTGTTTTTT.

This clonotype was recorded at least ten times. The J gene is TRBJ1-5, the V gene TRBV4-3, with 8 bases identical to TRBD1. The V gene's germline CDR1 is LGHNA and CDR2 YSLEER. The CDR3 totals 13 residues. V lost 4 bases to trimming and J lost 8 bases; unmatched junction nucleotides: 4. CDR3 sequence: CASSRTGNEPQHF. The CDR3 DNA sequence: TGCGCCAGCAGCCGGACAGGGAACGAGCCCCAGCATTTT.

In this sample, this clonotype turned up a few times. CDR3 DNA: TGTGCCTGGGAGGACAGGGGGCCGAGCTATGGCTACACCTTC. Translating it yields CAWEDRGPSYGYTF. This rearrangement joins TRBV30 to TRBJ1-2, with TRBD1 matching over 11 bases. V gave up 5 bases and J gave up 4 bases; unmatched junction bases: 6. Per germline, CDR1 GTSNPN and CDR2 SVGIG (reference sequence). CDR3 length equals 14 residues.

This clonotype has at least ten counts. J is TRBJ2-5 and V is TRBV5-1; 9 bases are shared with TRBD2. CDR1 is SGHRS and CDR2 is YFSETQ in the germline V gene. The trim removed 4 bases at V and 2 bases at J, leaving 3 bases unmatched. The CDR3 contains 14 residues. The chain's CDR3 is CASSTGLAQETQYF. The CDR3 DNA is TGCGCCAGCAGCACCGGACTAGCGCAAGAGACCCAGTACTTC.

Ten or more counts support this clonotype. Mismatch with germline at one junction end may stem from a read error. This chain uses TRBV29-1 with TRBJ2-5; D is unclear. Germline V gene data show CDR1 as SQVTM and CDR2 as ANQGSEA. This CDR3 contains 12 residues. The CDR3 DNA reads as TGCAGCGTAGAAGTATTCCAAGAGACCCAGTACTTC. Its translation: CSVEVFQETQYF.

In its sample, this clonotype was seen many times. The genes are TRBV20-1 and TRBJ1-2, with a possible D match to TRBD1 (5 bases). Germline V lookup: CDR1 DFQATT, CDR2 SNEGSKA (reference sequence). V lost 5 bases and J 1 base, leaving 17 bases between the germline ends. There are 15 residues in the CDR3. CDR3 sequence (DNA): TGCAGTGCTGTCCCGACAGAGCCTTTTAACTATGGCTACACCTTC. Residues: CSAVPTEPFNYGYTF.

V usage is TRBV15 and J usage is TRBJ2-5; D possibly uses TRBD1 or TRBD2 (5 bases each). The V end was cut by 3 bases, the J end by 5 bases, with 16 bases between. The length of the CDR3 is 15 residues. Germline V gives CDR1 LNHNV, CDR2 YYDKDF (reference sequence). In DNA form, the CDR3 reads TGTGCCACCAGCAGCCCCAGACGACGGGGCGAGACCCAGTACTTC. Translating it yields CATSSPRRRGETQYF.

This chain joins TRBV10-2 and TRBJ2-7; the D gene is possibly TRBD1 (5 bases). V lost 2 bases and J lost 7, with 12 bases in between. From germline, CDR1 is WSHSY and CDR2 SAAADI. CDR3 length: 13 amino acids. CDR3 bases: TGCGCCAGCAGTGAGCAGGGTGTAAGGGAGCAGTACTTC. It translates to CASSEQGVREQYF.

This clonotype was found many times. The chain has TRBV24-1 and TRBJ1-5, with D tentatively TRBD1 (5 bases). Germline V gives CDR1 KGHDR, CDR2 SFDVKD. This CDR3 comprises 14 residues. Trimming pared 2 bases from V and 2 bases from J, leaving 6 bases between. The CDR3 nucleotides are TGTGCCACCAGTGATTGGGGACGCAATCAGCCCCAGCATTTT. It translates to CATSDWGRNQPQHF.

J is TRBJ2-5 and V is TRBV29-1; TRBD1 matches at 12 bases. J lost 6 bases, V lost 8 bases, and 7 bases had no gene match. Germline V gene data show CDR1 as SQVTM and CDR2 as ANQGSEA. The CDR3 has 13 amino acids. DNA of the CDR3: TGCAGCTGGGGGGACAGGGGGCGGAAGACCCAGTACTTC. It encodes CSWGDRGRKTQYF.

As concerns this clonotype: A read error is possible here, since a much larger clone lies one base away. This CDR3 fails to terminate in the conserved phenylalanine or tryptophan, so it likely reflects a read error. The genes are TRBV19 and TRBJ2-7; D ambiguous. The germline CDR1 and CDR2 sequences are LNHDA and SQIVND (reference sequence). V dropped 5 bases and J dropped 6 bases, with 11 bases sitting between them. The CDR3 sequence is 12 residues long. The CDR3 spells CASSLMFGEQYL. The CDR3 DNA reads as TGTGCCAGTAGTTTGATGTTTGGCGAGCAGTACCTC.

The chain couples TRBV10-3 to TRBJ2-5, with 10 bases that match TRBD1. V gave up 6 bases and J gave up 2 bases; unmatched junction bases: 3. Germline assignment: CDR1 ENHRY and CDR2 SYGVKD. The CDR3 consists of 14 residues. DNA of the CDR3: TGTGCCATCAGGCCGGGACAGGGGCAAGAGACCCAGTACTTC. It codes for CAIRPGQGQETQYF.

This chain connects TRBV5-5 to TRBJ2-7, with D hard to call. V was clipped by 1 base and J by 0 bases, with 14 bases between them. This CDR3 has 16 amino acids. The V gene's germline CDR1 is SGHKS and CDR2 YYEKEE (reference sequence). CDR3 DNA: TGTGCCAGCAGCTTGTTTGGCTCATCCTTCTCCTACGAGCAGTACTTC. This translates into CASSLFGSSFSYEQYF.

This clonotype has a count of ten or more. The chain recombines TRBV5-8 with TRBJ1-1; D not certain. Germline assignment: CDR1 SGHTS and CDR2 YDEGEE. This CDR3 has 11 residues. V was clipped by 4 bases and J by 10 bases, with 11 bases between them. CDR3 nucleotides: TGTGCCAGCAGCAACGGACCTGGAGCTTTCTTT. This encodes CASSNGPGAFF.